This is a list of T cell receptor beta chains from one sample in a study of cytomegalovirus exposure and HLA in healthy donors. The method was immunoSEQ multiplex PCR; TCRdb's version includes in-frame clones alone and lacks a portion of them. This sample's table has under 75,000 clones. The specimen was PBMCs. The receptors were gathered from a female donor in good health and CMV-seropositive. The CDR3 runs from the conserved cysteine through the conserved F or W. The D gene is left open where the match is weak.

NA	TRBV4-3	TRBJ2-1	TGCGCCAGCAGCCAAGATTTAGGGGGGGATATCTCCGACAATGAGCAGTTCTTC	CASSQDLGGDISDNEQFF
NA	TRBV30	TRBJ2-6	TGTGCCTGGAACACATGGGGGGGGCATGGGGCCAACGTCCTGACTTTC	CAWNTWGGHGANVLTF
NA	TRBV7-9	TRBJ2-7	TGTGCCAGCAGCCGGGACACCTTCTACGAGCAGTACTTC	CASSRDTFYEQYF
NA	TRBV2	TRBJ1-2	TGTGCCAGCAGGCGGGCAGGATCTAACTATGGCTACACCTTC	CASRRAGSNYGYTF
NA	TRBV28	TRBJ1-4	TGTGCCAGCAGTCTACTCCATGAAAAACTGTTTTTT	CASSLLHEKLFF
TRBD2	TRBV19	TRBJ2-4	TGTGCCAGTACCCTCGGGACTAGCGGGAGTGGTGCCAAAAACATTCAGTACTTC	CASTLGTSGSGAKNIQYF
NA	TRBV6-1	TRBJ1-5	TGTGCCAGCAGTAAAGGGACTCAGGATAGCAATCAGCCCCAGCATTTT	CASSKGTQDSNQPQHF
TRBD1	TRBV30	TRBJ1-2	TGTGCTTGGCTCCAGGGGGCACGGGGCTACACCTTC	CAWLQGARGYTF
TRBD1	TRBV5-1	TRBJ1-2	TGCGCCAGCAGCTTGGCCGTGGGGACAGACTATGGCTACACCTTC	CASSLAVGTDYGYTF
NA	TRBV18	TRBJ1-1	TGTGCCAGCTCACCGACAGGAGAGGGGACTGAAGCTTTCTTT	CASSPTGEGTEAFF
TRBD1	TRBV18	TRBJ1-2	TGTGCCAGCTCACCAATCAGAAGACAGGGAGACGGCTACACCTTC	CASSPIRRQGDGYTF
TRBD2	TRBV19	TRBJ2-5	TGTGCCAGTAGTATGAGGGAGGGCATAGAGACCCAGTACTTC	CASSMREGIETQYF
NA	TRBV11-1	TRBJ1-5	TGTGCCAGCAGCTTGGGGGGACGCAGCAATCAGCCCCAGCATTTT	CASSLGGRSNQPQHF
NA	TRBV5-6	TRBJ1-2	TGTGCCAGCAGCTTATTTGACAGAAGCAATGGCTACACCTTC	CASSLFDRSNGYTF
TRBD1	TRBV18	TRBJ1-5	TGTGCCAGCTCACCTACTACAGGGGGTCTGAGCAATCAGCCCCAGCATTTT	CASSPTTGGLSNQPQHF
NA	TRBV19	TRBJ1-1	TGTGCCAGTAGTATAGCACCCGGTGAAGCTTTCTTT	CASSIAPGEAFF